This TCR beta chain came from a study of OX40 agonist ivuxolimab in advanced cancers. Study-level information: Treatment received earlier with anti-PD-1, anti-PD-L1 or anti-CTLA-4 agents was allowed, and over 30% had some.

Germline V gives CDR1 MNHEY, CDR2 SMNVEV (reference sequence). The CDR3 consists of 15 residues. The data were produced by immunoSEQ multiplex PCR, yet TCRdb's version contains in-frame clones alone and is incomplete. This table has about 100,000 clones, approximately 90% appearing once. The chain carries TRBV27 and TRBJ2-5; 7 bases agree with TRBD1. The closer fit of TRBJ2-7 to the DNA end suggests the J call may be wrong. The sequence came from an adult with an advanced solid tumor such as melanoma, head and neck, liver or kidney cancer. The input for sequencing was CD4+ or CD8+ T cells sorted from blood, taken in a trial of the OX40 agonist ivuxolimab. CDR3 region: CASSLYRGRSYEQYF. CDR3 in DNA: TGTGCCAGCAGTTTATACAGGGGCCGCTCCTACGAGCAGTACTTC.